The 24 T cell receptor beta chains below come from one sample, sequenced in a study of long-term antiretroviral therapy in people with HIV. Run at survey level, the immunoSEQ assay was version v3.0. The method was immunoSEQ multiplex PCR; TCRdb's version includes in-frame clones alone and lacks a portion of them. This sample has over 35,000 clones; 80% occur once, and the top ten carry about 5.8%. The starting material was unsorted PBMCs, obtained 3.4 years after starting antiretroviral therapy. These receptors originate from a man aged 25 to 40 with HIV.

The chain joins TRBV6-1 to TRBJ1-1; D gene uncertain. Trimming stripped 3 bases from V and 0 bases from J, with 11 bases between. Germline loops: CDR1 MNHNS, CDR2 SASEGT. This CDR3 spans 15 amino acids. The CDR3 DNA is TGTGCCAGCAGTGATGAGGCCAGTATGAACACTGAAGCTTTCTTT. This encodes CASSDEASMNTEAFF.

This clone is classed as medium-sized. This chain connects TRBV4-3 to TRBJ2-3, with 7 nucleotides matching TRBD2. The CDR3 length is 17 residues. Germline V gives CDR1 LGHNA, CDR2 YSLEER. The ends lost 4 bases at V and 5 bases at J; junction bases unmatched: 15. CDR3 loop: CASSPRWGGRAGDTQYF. The CDR3 coding sequence is TGCGCCAGCAGCCCCCGGTGGGGCGGGAGAGCTGGAGATACGCAGTATTTT.

This clone was picked up one time. This chain connects TRBV6-5 to TRBJ2-7; 8 bases fit TRBD2. This CDR3 contains 14 residues. V was clipped by 4 bases and J by 0 bases; unmatched bases: 2. Germline CDR1 and CDR2: MNHEY and SVGAGI. In DNA, the CDR3 is TGTGCCAGCAGTTTAGCGGGAAGCTCCTACGAGCAGTACTTC. Amino acid sequence: CASSLAGSSYEQYF.

The V and J genes are TRBV5-6 and TRBJ1-2, with unresolved D. V shed 2 bases and J shed 5 bases, with 19 bases lying between them. Germline V lookup: CDR1 SGHDT, CDR2 YYEEEE. The CDR3 runs 16 residues. CDR3 in amino acids: CASSFGGQTLGYGYTF. The CDR3 nucleotides read TGTGCCAGCAGCTTTGGTGGGCAGACCTTGGGATATGGCTACACCTTC. Full variable domain (rest looked up from reference TRBV5-6 and TRBJ1-2): DAGVTQSPTHLIKTRGQQVTLRCSPKSGHDTVSWYQQALGQGPQFIFQYYEEEERQRGNFPDRFSGHQFPNYSSELNVNALLLGDSALYLCASSFGGQTLGYGYTFGSGTRLTVV.

The rearrangement links TRBV28 to TRBJ1-2; 7 positions agree with TRBD1. The CDR3 spans 13 residues. Germline V CDR1 and CDR2: MDHEN, SYDVKM. Unmatched junction bases numbered 7, after V lost 5 bases and J lost 7 bases. The CDR3 sequence is CASSLDDRAGYTF. As DNA, the CDR3 is TGTGCCAGCAGTCTAGACGACAGGGCTGGCTACACCTTC.

This clone was counted a few times. The CDR3 loop is CASSELAGGTYEQYF. In DNA, the CDR3 is TGTGCCAGCAGTGAGCTAGCGGGCGGCACCTACGAGCAGTACTTC. The rearrangement joins TRBV6-4 to TRBJ2-7; 8 nucleotides align to TRBD2. CDR3 length equals 15 residues. The junction had 6 bases not matched to a gene; V was cut back by 3 bases and J by 2 bases. The germline gives CDR1 MRHNA, CDR2 SNTAGT.

The V call is TRBV18, the J call TRBJ1-1; D gene uncertain. CDR3 size: 13 residues. Germline V CDR1 and CDR2: KGHSH, LQKENI. V lost 6 bases and J lost 1, with 9 bases in between. The CDR3 DNA reads as TGTGCCAGCTCTGAGACACAGAACACTGAAGCTTTCTTT. This sequence encodes CASSETQNTEAFF. Drawing the rest from reference TRBV18 and TRBJ1-1, the complete variable domain is NAGVMQNPRHLVRRRGQEARLRCSPMKGHSHVYWYRQLPEEGLKFMVYLQKENIIDESGMPKERFSAEFPKEGPSILRIQQVVRGDSAAYFCASSETQNTEAFFGQGTRLTVV.

The chain recombines TRBV27 with TRBJ1-5; 7 nucleotides agree with TRBD1. The V segment lost 3 bases and the J segment 4 bases; nucleotides outside the gene matches: 6. The germline gives CDR1 MNHEY, CDR2 SMNVEV (reference sequence). This CDR3 has 15 amino acids. DNA for the CDR3: TGTGCCAGCAGTTTTGGGGGACAGCCGAATCAGCCCCAGCATTTT. Encoded protein: CASSFGGQPNQPQHF.

This sequence joins TRBV5-5 and TRBJ1-5; TRBD1 agrees at 7 bases. The CDR3 consists of 16 residues. V lost 1 base and J lost 6; bases outside the gene matches: 10. The germline gives CDR1 SGHKS, CDR2 YYEKEE (reference sequence). The CDR3 DNA is TGTGCCAGCAGCTTGTCAGGCGGGACAGTTCCTCAGCCCCAGCATTTT. Translating gives CASSLSGGTVPQPQHF. Based on the CDR3 plus reference TRBV5-5 and TRBJ1-5, the full variable domain is DAGVTQSPTHLIKTRGQQVTLRCSPISGHKSVSWYQQVLGQGPQFIFQYYEKEERGRGNFPDRFSARQFPNYSSELNVNALLLGDSALYLCASSLSGGTVPQPQHFGDGTRLSIL.

This chain links TRBV7-2 with TRBJ2-7; 11 positions match TRBD2. V lost 5 bases, J lost 0 bases, and 15 bases stayed unmatched. CDR3 length equals 19 residues. Germline V gene data show CDR1 as SGHTA and CDR2 as FQGNSA. The CDR3 loop is CASSRGSSGRPGSSYEQYF. The CDR3 nucleotides are TGTGCCAGCAGCCGGGGGTCTAGCGGGAGGCCTGGAAGCTCCTACGAGCAGTACTTC.

This chain links TRBV7-8 with TRBJ1-1; D is unresolved. Germline V lookup: CDR1 SGHVS, CDR2 FQNEAQ. Trimming removed 4 bases from V and 4 bases from J, with 19 bases in between. The CDR3 has 16 residues. CDR3 in DNA: TGTGCCAGCAGCTCGCTCCATACCAGTACTATCACTGAAGCTTTCTTT. This sequence encodes CASSSLHTSTITEAFF.

The CDR3 protein is CASSPTGTVNQPQHF. In nucleotides, the CDR3 is TGCGCCAGCAGCCCTACCGGGACAGTGAATCAGCCCCAGCATTTT. V gene TRBV5-1 combines with J gene TRBJ1-5, with TRBD1 matching over 7 bases. The V gene's germline CDR1 is SGHRS and CDR2 YFSETQ. J gave up 4 bases and V 4 bases, and 8 bases lay outside the gene matches. This CDR3 is built from 15 residues. The full variable domain, with the rest looked up from reference TRBV5-1 and TRBJ1-5, is KAGVTQTPRYLIKTRGQQVTLSCSPISGHRSVSWYQQTPGQGLQFLFEYFSETQRNKGNFPGRFSGRQFSNSRSEMNVSTLELGDSALYLCASSPTGTVNQPQHFGDGTRLSIL.

A note on this clone: Germline is not matched at one junction end, which may reflect a read error. The chain carries TRBV5-6 and TRBJ1-2; D possibly corresponds to TRBD1 (5 bases). This CDR3 region has 13 residues. In germline, CDR1 is SGHDT, CDR2 YYEEEE. The DNA of the CDR3 is TGTGCCAGCAGATTGGGGGAGGACTATGGCTACACCTTC. Translating it yields CASRLGEDYGYTF.

The CDR3 DNA follows: TGTGCCAGCAGCCCCCGGGACAGATCTTCGAACAATGAGCAGTTCTTC. Its protein product is CASSPRDRSSNNEQFF. J is TRBJ2-1 and V is TRBV13; 7 bases are a match to TRBD1. The CDR3 runs to 16 residues. V trimming: 5 bases; J trimming: 5 bases; junction bases outside the gene matches: 12. Looked up from germline, CDR1 is PRHDT and CDR2 is FYEKMQ (reference sequence).

The rearrangement joins TRBV5-1 to TRBJ2-1; D could derive from TRBD1 or TRBD2 (6 bases each). CDR3 size: 16 residues. Trimming stripped 3 bases from V and 6 bases from J, with 19 bases between. The germline gives CDR1 SGHRS, CDR2 YFSETQ. The CDR3 reads CASSWGRGTLANEQFF. Here the CDR3 DNA reads TGCGCCAGCAGCTGGGGGCGCGGGACCCTGGCCAATGAGCAGTTCTTC.

V is TRBV7-6 and J is TRBJ2-1; the match to TRBD2 covers 11 bases. Trimming removed 5 bases from V and 1 base from J; junction bases left unmatched: 13. The germline V gene encodes CDR1 SGHVS and CDR2 FNYEAQ. This CDR3 is 19 amino acids long. The CDR3 loop reads CASSRPTSGGRESYNEQFF. CDR3 sequence (DNA): TGTGCCAGCAGCCGCCCCACTAGCGGGGGTCGAGAGTCCTACAATGAGCAGTTCTTC.

The chain combines TRBV7-2 with TRBJ1-3; a weak D match, TRBD1 (6 bases). CDR3 length: 17 amino acids. Germline V gives CDR1 SGHTA, CDR2 FQGNSA. V lost 5 bases to trimming and J lost 2 bases, with 19 bases between them. The CDR3 loop reads CASSLTSVGAPGNTIYF. Here the CDR3 DNA reads TGTGCCAGCAGCCTCACATCGGTGGGGGCGCCTGGAAACACCATATATTTT.

The chain joins TRBV11-3 to TRBJ1-5; D is perhaps TRBD1 (5 bases). The CDR3 length is 16 residues. Trimming left V 4 bases short and J 0 bases short, with 13 bases between. Germline V lookup: CDR1 SGHNT, CDR2 YENEEA. CDR3 loop: CASSSARETSNQPQHF. CDR3 DNA: TGTGCCAGCAGCTCCGCCAGGGAAACTAGCAATCAGCCCCAGCATTTT.

This clone has only one observation. The chain recombines TRBV19 with TRBJ2-2, with 9 positions matching TRBD1. CDR3 length equals 13 residues. Unmatched junction bases numbered 2, after V lost 6 bases and J lost 6 bases. Germline V gene sequence: CDR1 LNHDA, CDR2 SQIVND (reference sequence). CDR3 DNA sequence: TGTGCCAGTAGCGGGACAGGGTCCGGGGAGCTGTTTTTT. The encoded protein is CASSGTGSGELFF.

This clone was observed a few times. V is TRBV28 and J is TRBJ2-2; D might be TRBD2 (6 bases). Trimming took 1 base from V and 4 from J, leaving 13 bases between them. This CDR3 spans 16 amino acids. The germline gives CDR1 MDHEN, CDR2 SYDVKM. CDR3 coding DNA: TGTGCCAGCAGTTTATATGCGGGACGGGGCACCGGGGAGCTGTTTTTT. Residues: CASSLYAGRGTGELFF.

This clone showed up just a few times. The chain uses TRBV7-3 and TRBJ2-7; maybe TRBD2 (5 bases). The V gene lost 3 bases and the J gene lost 7 bases, with 10 bases spanning the gap. Looked up from germline, CDR1 is SGHTA and CDR2 is FQGTGA. The CDR3 runs 12 residues. CDR3 nucleotide sequence: TGTGCCAGCAGCTTCGACGAGGGAGAGCAGTACTTC. Residues: CASSFDEGEQYF.

A few counts support this clone. The chain couples TRBV19 to TRBJ2-6, with a weak D call TRBD1 (6 bases). The CDR3 consists of 15 residues. CDR1 and CDR2 from the germline V gene are LNHDA and SQIVND (reference sequence). Between the trimmed V and J ends, which lost 1 base and 2 bases, there was a span of 6 bases. CDR3 bases: TGTGCCAGTAGTATAGGGACAGCTGGGGCCAACGTCCTGACTTTC. Protein: CASSIGTAGANVLTF.

The chain carries TRBV9 and TRBJ2-1; D may be TRBD2 (6 bases). Germline CDR1 SGDLS, CDR2 YYNGEE. Trimming pared 1 base from V and 9 bases from J, leaving 11 bases between. The CDR3 is 13 amino acids. CDR3 nucleotides: TGTGCCAGCAGCGTAATTTTGGGGGGTGAGCAGTTCTTC. It yields the protein CASSVILGGEQFF.

The V gene is TRBV20-1, the J gene TRBJ2-7, with 8 bases that match TRBD2. CDR3 length equals 11 residues. Germline V gene sequence: CDR1 DFQATT, CDR2 SNEGSKA (reference sequence). Written as DNA, the CDR3 is TGCGGGAGCGGGAGTCGGGCCGAGCAGTACTTC. This gives the protein CGSGSRAEQYF.